This TCR beta chain was recovered during a study of beta chain features in type 1 diabetes. The whole isolated RNA underwent reverse transcription, so sequencing captured expressed TCRB transcripts. Assay used: immunoSEQ multiplex PCR; TCRdb lists only in-frame clones, some missing. This sample has about 900,000 clones, with 15% to 20% found just once. The trim removed 6 bases at V and 6 bases at J, leaving 7 bases unmatched. Germline values: CDR1 SEHNR, CDR2 FQNEAQ (reference sequence). The CDR3 totals 13 residues. The receptor was isolated from a woman younger than 30 in good health. Sequencing input: naive CD4+ T cells from blood. This chain connects TRBV7-9 to TRBJ1-2; 7 nucleotides match TRBD1. The CDR3 DNA reads as TGTGCCAGCAGTTCCACAGGGGAACATGGCTACACCTTC. This gives the protein CASSSTGEHGYTF.